What follows are 21 T cell receptor beta chains derived from one specimen sequenced in a study of blood T cell repertoires in COVID-19. Generated by immunoSEQ multiplex PCR, the TCRdb table keeps only in-frame clones and is missing some. The table lists some 410,000 clones, roughly 90% of them singletons. Sequencing was performed on PBMCs or T cells enriched from blood (not recorded which). Receptor source: a woman under 40 with acute COVID-19.

This clone was observed a single time. The chain combines TRBV24-1 with TRBJ2-1; TRBD2 is a possible D gene (6 bases). Looked up from germline, CDR1 is KGHDR and CDR2 is SFDVKD. This CDR3 has 17 amino acids. V lost 0 bases and J 5 bases, leaving 16 bases between the germline ends. The CDR3, as DNA: TGTGCCACCAGTGATTTGCCGCTAGCGTATGGGAACAATGAGCAGTTCTTC. Encoded protein: CATSDLPLAYGNNEQFF.

The rearrangement uses TRBV12-3 or TRBV12-4 and TRBJ1-1; perhaps TRBD1 as D (5 bases). The CDR3 consists of 12 residues. Trimming cost V 8 bases and J 4 bases, with 11 bases left between them. Here the CDR3 DNA reads TGTGCCAGCTTGTGGGGGGTCACTGAAGCTTTCTTT. Translating it yields CASLWGVTEAFF.

The rearrangement joins TRBV28 to TRBJ2-7; 7 bases agree with TRBD1. The CDR3 covers 14 residues. Germline CDR1 reads MDHEN; CDR2 reads SYDVKM. Trimming removed 5 bases from V and 0 bases from J; junction bases left unmatched: 4. The CDR3 region is CASSGQVSSYEQYF. The CDR3 DNA follows: TGTGCCAGCAGTGGACAGGTTAGCTCCTACGAGCAGTACTTC.

The rearrangement uses TRBV7-2 and TRBJ2-5; the D is unclear. Germline V gene data show CDR1 as SGHTA and CDR2 as FQGNSA. CDR3 length: 13 residues. V was pared by 1 base and J by 8 bases, with 11 bases between. The CDR3 bases are TGTGCCAGCAGCTTAGGCGGCGCGGCAACCCAGTACTTC. Amino acid sequence: CASSLGGAATQYF.

The chain recombines TRBV20-1 with TRBJ2-7; a weak D match, TRBD2 (5 bases). Looked up from germline, CDR1 is DFQATT and CDR2 is SNEGSKA (reference sequence). The germline V and J ends were trimmed by 3 bases and 2 bases, with 17 bases remaining between them. The CDR3 is 15 amino acids. The CDR3 DNA is TGCAGTGCTAGTGATCGCGGACTTCCCCCCTACGAGCAGTACTTC. It specifies CSASDRGLPPYEQYF.

J is TRBJ1-1 and V is TRBV10-3; D is possibly TRBD1 (5 bases). The CDR3 is 13 residues long. The V end was cut by 0 bases, the J end by 11 bases, with 13 bases between. Germline CDR1 reads ENHRY; CDR2 reads SYGVKD. CDR3 nucleotide sequence: TGTGCCATCAGTGAGTCGAGATGGGGCGAGGCTTTCTTT. It translates to CAISESRWGEAFF.

The V gene is TRBV5-1, the J gene TRBJ1-1, with TRBD1 as a possible D gene (5 bases). V gave up 4 bases and J gave up 3 bases, with 13 bases separating them. CDR3 length equals 14 residues. The germline gives CDR1 SGHRS, CDR2 YFSETQ. DNA for the CDR3: TGCGCCAGCAGCCCCGGAGGGGCGGACACTGAAGCTTTCTTT. The encoded protein is CASSPGGADTEAFF.

In its sample, this clone was seen once. In DNA form, the CDR3 reads TGTGCCAGCAGTGACCCGGACTATTTCAATCAGCCCCAGCATTTT. Translation gives CASSDPDYFNQPQHF. The chain has TRBV6-4 and TRBJ1-5; no definite D call. Germline assignment: CDR1 MRHNA and CDR2 SNTAGT. V was cut by 2 bases and J by 3 bases, with 11 bases left in between. This CDR3 is built from 15 residues.

The V and J genes are TRBV29-1 and TRBJ2-7; D is perhaps TRBD1 (5 bases). CDR3 length: 12 residues. Germline V gene data show CDR1 as SQVTM and CDR2 as ANQGSEA. V was cut by 6 bases and J by 2 bases, with 11 bases left in between. CDR3 coding DNA: TGCAGCGTCCTGATAGGGGCCTACGAGCAGTACTTC. It is translated as CSVLIGAYEQYF.

The rearrangement links TRBV5-1 to TRBJ2-7; TRBD2 is a possible D gene (5 bases). Trimming cost V 3 bases and J 4 bases, with 17 bases left between them. Germline-derived CDR1 and CDR2 are SGHRS and YFSETQ. The CDR3 length is 15 residues. The CDR3 reads CASSSRPGVVYEQYF. For the CDR3, the DNA is TGCGCCAGCAGCTCTCGACCCGGGGTTGTGTACGAGCAGTACTTC.

The chain carries TRBV12-3 or TRBV12-4 and TRBJ2-2; D is unresolved. The germline V and J ends were trimmed by 8 bases and 7 bases, with 11 bases remaining between them. The CDR3 is 12 residues long. The CDR3 protein is CASEKLGGELFF. CDR3 DNA sequence: TGTGCCAGCGAGAAGCTCGGCGGGGAGCTGTTTTTT.

This chain links TRBV18 with TRBJ1-1; D may be TRBD1 (6 bases). V was pared by 1 base and J by 0 bases, with 12 bases between. The CDR3 is 16 residues long. Germline CDR1 KGHSH, CDR2 LQKENI. The CDR3 loop reads CASSPRKGGMNTEAFF. As DNA, the CDR3 is TGTGCCAGCTCACCACGGAAAGGGGGTATGAACACTGAAGCTTTCTTT. The full variable domain, with the rest looked up from reference TRBV18 and TRBJ1-1, is NAGVMQNPRHLVRRRGQEARLRCSPMKGHSHVYWYRQLPEEGLKFMVYLQKENIIDESGMPKERFSAEFPKEGPSILRIQQVVRGDSAAYFCASSPRKGGMNTEAFFGQGTRLTVV.

The gene calls are TRBV10-3 and TRBJ1-1, with 10 nucleotides matching TRBD1. Germline CDR1 ENHRY, CDR2 SYGVKD. This CDR3 has 17 residues. The ends lost 4 bases at V and 2 bases at J; junction bases unmatched: 10. The CDR3 loop is CAISAGTGEVVNTEAFF. For the CDR3, the DNA is TGTGCCATCAGTGCGGGGACAGGGGAAGTAGTAAACACTGAAGCTTTCTTT.

The chain has TRBV5-1 and TRBJ2-7; D gene ambiguous. CDR1 and CDR2 from the germline V gene are SGHRS and YFSETQ. V was trimmed by 4 bases and J by 1 base, leaving 9 bases between them. The CDR3 sequence is 13 residues long. CDR3 amino acids: CASSREDSYEQYF. DNA for the CDR3: TGCGCCAGCAGCCGTGAGGATTCCTACGAGCAGTACTTC.

The rearrangement joins TRBV25-1 to TRBJ1-4; 7 bases match TRBD1. The germline gives CDR1 MGHDK, CDR2 SYGVNS. CDR3 length: 15 amino acids. Trimming took 2 bases from V and 8 from J; bases not matched to a gene: 8. The CDR3, as DNA: TGTGCCAGCAGTGAAACTCTGACAGGGCCCGAAAAACTGTTTTTT. It yields the protein CASSETLTGPEKLFF.

The chain uses TRBV6-5 and TRBJ1-4, with unresolved D. The V gene lost 6 bases and the J gene lost 7 bases, with 9 bases spanning the gap. The germline V gene encodes CDR1 MNHEY and CDR2 SVGAGI. The CDR3 is 12 residues long. CDR3 bases: TGTGCCAGCAGGAAAAGAGGTGAAAAACTGTTTTTT. Protein: CASRKRGEKLFF.

The genes are TRBV2 and TRBJ2-7; D remains unclear. The CDR3 is 15 residues long. V dropped 0 bases and J dropped 2 bases, with 11 bases sitting between them. CDR1 and CDR2 (germline): SNHLY, FYNNEI. CDR3 sequence (DNA): TGTGCCAGCAGTGAAGCGCTGGGCAGTGCCTACGAGCAGTACTTC. The encoded protein is CASSEALGSAYEQYF.

This chain connects TRBV24-1 to TRBJ1-5, with a weak D call TRBD1 (6 bases). The CDR3 loop spans 13 amino acids. CDR1 and CDR2 (germline): KGHDR, SFDVKD. Trimming took off 7 bases at V and 6 bases at J, with 12 bases between the two ends. The CDR3 region is CATSGTGSQPQHF. In DNA, the CDR3 is TGTGCCACCAGCGGTACAGGGAGTCAGCCCCAGCATTTT.

The J gene is TRBJ2-7, the V gene TRBV7-2; 7 bases agree with TRBD2. The CDR3 loop spans 16 amino acids. V shed 5 bases, J shed 0 bases, and the junction held 10 bases outside the gene matches. Germline V lookup: CDR1 SGHTA, CDR2 FQGNSA. Here the CDR3 DNA reads TGTGCCAGCAGCCTTCGTAGCGGGTGGAGCTCCTACGAGCAGTACTTC. This sequence encodes CASSLRSGWSSYEQYF.

This clone has a single count. The chain links TRBV19 to TRBJ1-2, with D perhaps matching TRBD1 (6 bases). V shed 5 bases and J shed 4 bases, with 11 bases lying between them. There are 13 residues in the CDR3. Germline V gene lookup returns CDR1 LNHDA and CDR2 SQIVND (reference sequence). DNA of the CDR3: TGTGCCAGTAGTTACAGGGAGGGCTATGGCTACACCTTC. Translated, it gives CASSYREGYGYTF.

V is TRBV6-5 and J is TRBJ1-1; weak D call: TRBD1 (5 bases). Germline V CDR1 and CDR2: MNHEY, SVGAGI. CDR3 size: 14 residues. Between the trimmed V and J ends, which lost 6 bases and 4 bases, there was a span of 15 bases. The CDR3 DNA follows: TGTGCCAGCAGCCCAGGGTCGTTGGGCACTGAAGCTTTCTTT. It yields the protein CASSPGSLGTEAFF.